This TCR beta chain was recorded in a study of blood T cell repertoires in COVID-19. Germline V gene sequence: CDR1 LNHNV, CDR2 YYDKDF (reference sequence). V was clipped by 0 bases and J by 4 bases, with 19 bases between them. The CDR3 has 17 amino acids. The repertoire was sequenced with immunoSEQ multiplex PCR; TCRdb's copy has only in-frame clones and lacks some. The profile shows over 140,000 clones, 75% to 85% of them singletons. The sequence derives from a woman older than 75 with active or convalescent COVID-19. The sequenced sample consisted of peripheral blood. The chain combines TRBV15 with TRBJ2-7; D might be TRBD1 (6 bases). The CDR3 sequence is CATSRDNPATGGYEQYF. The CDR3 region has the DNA TGTGCCACCAGCAGAGATAACCCCGCGACAGGCGGATACGAGCAGTACTTC.